The sequence of this T cell receptor beta chain was determined in a study of CD8 T cells in Susac syndrome. CDR3 length: 11 amino acids. Trimming cost V 5 bases and J 7 bases, with 3 bases left between them. In germline, CDR1 is PRHDT, CDR2 FYEKMQ (reference sequence). The sequenced target, TCR beta, came from blood CD8+ and CD4+ T cells. Negative magnetic isolation gave CD8+ and CD4+ cells; FACS enriched CD8+ TEMRA. Random hexamers were used to reverse transcribe about 0.45 to 1 ug of RNA. A multiplex approach, immunoSEQ multiplex PCR, amplified TCR beta CDR3 across 54 Vbeta and 13 Jbeta. Using its own MiXCR run on the immunoSEQ multiplex PCR reads, TCRdb lists one record per CDR3 protein. This sample carries some 190,000 distinct CDR3 sequences, more than 90% of them seen once, and the ten largest clones take 0.093%.

The chain joins TRBV13 to TRBJ1-6; D gene uncertain. The sequence came from a human donor with multiple sclerosis. The sequenced material came from CD4+ T cells from PBMCs. The CDR3 DNA sequence: TGTGCCAGCAGCCGCAATTCACCCCTCCACTTT. This sequence encodes CASSRNSPLHF.